Listed here are 21 T cell receptor beta chains from one sample, sequenced in a study of blood T cell repertoires in COVID-19. Profiling relied on immunoSEQ multiplex PCR, and the TCRdb table lists in-frame clones only, not all of them. In the table there are 120,000 to 150,000 clones, approximately 84% of which are singletons. The sequencing sample was made of peripheral blood. Receptors originate from a woman older than 75 in a cohort sampled during active or convalescent COVID-19.

This clone has only one observation. The chain has TRBV4-2 and TRBJ2-3; 7 nucleotides align to TRBD1. Germline V gene sequence: CDR1 LGHNA, CDR2 YNFKEQ. V shed 4 bases, J shed 4 bases, and the junction held 17 bases outside the gene matches. The CDR3 covers 18 residues. The CDR3 loop is CASSRRYTGEGSSDTQYF. The CDR3 DNA follows: TGTGCCAGCAGCCGTCGCTACACAGGGGAAGGGAGCTCAGATACGCAGTATTTT.

The chain combines TRBV5-1 with TRBJ1-3; unclear D gene. Trimming cost V 0 bases and J 2 bases, with 6 bases left between them. CDR3 size: 14 residues. CDR1 SGHRS and CDR2 YFSETQ come from the germline V gene. Written as DNA, the CDR3 is TGCGCCAGCAGCTTGGGCGTTGCTGGAAACACCATATATTTT. Its translation: CASSLGVAGNTIYF.

This rearrangement joins TRBV4-2 to TRBJ2-3; 7 bases fit TRBD2. Per germline, CDR1 LGHNA and CDR2 YNFKEQ. V shed 1 base and J 2 bases; nucleotides not matched to a gene: 6. The CDR3 is 16 amino acids. This chain's CDR3 is CASSQVPSGDTDTQYF. The CDR3 bases are TGTGCCAGCAGCCAAGTCCCCAGCGGGGACACAGATACGCAGTATTTT.

The chain couples TRBV5-1 to TRBJ2-1; 12 nucleotides match TRBD2. CDR3 length: 16 amino acids. Germline V gives CDR1 SGHRS, CDR2 YFSETQ. The ends lost 5 bases at V and 12 bases at J; junction bases unmatched: 15. The CDR3: CASRPVTSGGQARQFF. DNA of the CDR3: TGCGCCAGCAGACCGGTGACTAGCGGGGGACAGGCAAGGCAGTTCTTC.

This rearrangement joins TRBV4-1 to TRBJ2-1; 8 bases fit TRBD2. Losses at the gene ends were 4 bases for V and 0 bases for J; bases not matched to a gene: 2. The germline V gene has CDR1 MGHRA and CDR2 YSYEKL. The CDR3 has 15 residues. The CDR3 region has the DNA TGCGCCAGCAGCCTAAGCGGGAGCTCCTACAATGAGCAGTTCTTC. Translated: CASSLSGSSYNEQFF.

The chain links TRBV27 to TRBJ2-1, with D possibly being TRBD1 (6 bases). Germline V gene lookup returns CDR1 MNHEY and CDR2 SMNVEV (reference sequence). V lost 5 bases, J lost 2 bases, and 16 bases lay in between. The CDR3 has 16 amino acids. CDR3 region: CASSTSIRDTYNEQFF. The CDR3 DNA reads TGTGCCAGCAGTACCTCGATCCGGGACACCTACAATGAGCAGTTCTTC.

J is TRBJ1-5 and V is TRBV7-9, with D unresolved. This CDR3 is built from 13 residues. The V end was cut by 6 bases, the J end by 4 bases, with 10 bases between. Germline CDR1 reads SEHNR; CDR2 reads FQNEAQ (reference sequence). CDR3 DNA sequence: TGTGCCAGCAGTTTCGACGGGAATCAGCCCCAGCATTTT. Residues: CASSFDGNQPQHF.

This rearrangement joins TRBV28 to TRBJ2-7; TRBD1 matches at 10 bases. This CDR3 contains 14 residues. V lost 8 bases and J lost 3; bases outside the gene matches: 7. In germline, CDR1 is MDHEN, CDR2 SYDVKM. This chain's CDR3 is CASSRQGAIYEQYV. Written as DNA, the CDR3 is TGTGCCAGCTCAAGACAGGGGGCAATCTACGAGCAGTACGTC.

Note on this clone: This sample also contains other DNA sequences that code for the same CDR3. V usage is TRBV5-1 and J usage is TRBJ2-3, with 8 nucleotides matching TRBD2. V shed 3 bases, J shed 4 bases, and the junction held 4 bases outside the gene matches. CDR1 is SGHRS and CDR2 is YFSETQ in the germline V gene. The CDR3 contains 14 residues. In DNA form, the CDR3 reads TGCGCCAGCAGCTCCGGGGGGGCCGCAGATACGCAGTATTTT. Its protein is CASSSGGAADTQYF. The variable domain in full, completed from reference TRBV5-1 and TRBJ2-3, reads KAGVTQTPRYLIKTRGQQVTLSCSPISGHRSVSWYQQTPGQGLQFLFEYFSETQRNKGNFPGRFSGRQFSNSRSEMNVSTLELGDSALYLCASSSGGAADTQYFGPGTRLTVL.

This clone was observed once. This chain uses TRBV12-5 with TRBJ1-5; D possibly corresponds to TRBD1 (5 bases). CDR1 and CDR2 (germline): LGHNT, FRNRAP. With 2 bases removed from V and 2 bases from J, the gap between germline ends came to 13 bases. CDR3 size: 16 residues. The CDR3 coding sequence is TGTGCTAGTGGTTTGCGGGTAGGGGTCGGCAATCAGCCCCAGCATTTT. Protein: CASGLRVGVGNQPQHF.

The J gene is TRBJ2-5, the V gene TRBV10-3, with 9 bases that match TRBD1. CDR1 is ENHRY and CDR2 is SYGVKD in the germline V gene. The CDR3 extends over 14 amino acids. Germline trimming cut 3 bases from V and 5 bases from J; bases unmatched to any gene: 4. In nucleotides, the CDR3 is TGTGCCATCAGTGAATCAGGACAGGGGGAGACCCAGTACTTC. This codes for CAISESGQGETQYF.

This chain links TRBV27 with TRBJ1-2; 9 bases match TRBD1. Germline loops: CDR1 MNHEY, CDR2 SMNVEV (reference sequence). This CDR3 region has 13 residues. Unmatched junction bases numbered 4, after V lost 11 bases and J lost 0 bases. DNA for the CDR3: TGTGCCCCACAGGGGGCATCTAACTATGGCTACACCTTC. Protein: CAPQGASNYGYTF.

The rearrangement links TRBV7-2 to TRBJ2-3; TRBD2 aligns across 10 bases. Germline V gene sequence: CDR1 SGHTA, CDR2 FQGNSA. V shed 8 bases and J 4 bases; nucleotides not matched to a gene: 3. This CDR3 spans 13 amino acids. This CDR3 reads CASCLAGADTQYF. The CDR3, as DNA: TGTGCCAGCTGTCTAGCGGGGGCAGATACGCAGTATTTT.

V and J are TRBV19 and TRBJ1-2; perhaps TRBD1 as D (5 bases). The CDR3 has 13 amino acids. The germline V and J ends were trimmed by 4 bases and 3 bases, with 9 bases remaining between them. The germline V gene encodes CDR1 LNHDA and CDR2 SQIVND (reference sequence). CDR3: CASSTRGDYGYTF. The CDR3 DNA reads TGTGCCAGTAGTACTCGGGGGGACTATGGCTACACCTTC.

This clone has a handful of counts. This chain joins TRBV7-3 and TRBJ2-5, with TRBD2 identical over 13 bases. V lost 4 bases and J lost 4; bases outside the gene matches: 6. CDR1 is SGHTA, CDR2 FQGTGA, per germline. The CDR3 totals 16 residues. CDR3 residues: CASSSQTSGGLETQYF. Written as DNA, the CDR3 is TGTGCCAGCAGCTCGCAGACTAGCGGGGGGTTAGAGACCCAGTACTTC.

V is TRBV30 and J is TRBJ1-5; TRBD1 is a possible D gene (5 bases). Germline V gene sequence: CDR1 GTSNPN, CDR2 SVGIG (reference sequence). With 5 bases removed from V and 4 bases from J, the gap between germline ends came to 12 bases. The CDR3 has 13 residues. The chain's CDR3 is CAWGIQGNQPQHF. In nucleotides, the CDR3 is TGTGCCTGGGGGATCCAGGGAAATCAGCCCCAGCATTTT.

In nucleotides, the CDR3 is TGTGCCAGCAGCTCGCCGGGACAGGGGAAGCCTGAAGCTTTCTTT. Residues: CASSSPGQGKPEAFF. This chain joins TRBV7-9 and TRBJ1-1, with TRBD1 identical over 10 bases. J was trimmed by 6 bases and V by 4 bases; bases with no gene match: 8. CDR1 and CDR2 from the germline V gene are SEHNR and FQNEAQ (reference sequence). The CDR3 spans 15 residues.

This clone was found once. V is TRBV6-5 and J is TRBJ1-2; 7 nucleotides agree with TRBD1. The CDR3 totals 15 residues. V lost 2 bases to trimming and J lost 4 bases; unmatched junction nucleotides: 7. Germline CDR1 MNHEY, CDR2 SVGAGI. The CDR3 is CASSYPRRGVYGYTF. In nucleotides, the CDR3 is TGTGCCAGCAGTTACCCGCGCAGGGGGGTCTATGGCTACACCTTC.

The chain has TRBV4-1 and TRBJ1-1; D unresolved. Deletions cut 4 bases from V and 4 bases from J, with 7 bases between. CDR3 length: 12 amino acids. Germline lookup yields CDR1 MGHRA and CDR2 YSYEKL. CDR3 bases: TGCGCCAGCAGCCGGACTGGCACTGAAGCTTTCTTT. Amino acid sequence: CASSRTGTEAFF.

The chain has TRBV7-3 and TRBJ2-2, with D possibly matching TRBD1 (6 bases). The CDR3 loop spans 14 amino acids. Germline CDR1 SGHTA, CDR2 FQGTGA. Trimming left V 0 bases short and J 6 bases short, with 8 bases between. The CDR3 region is CASSLTGAAGELFF. The CDR3 DNA reads TGTGCCAGCAGCTTAACGGGGGCAGCCGGGGAGCTGTTTTTT.

This chain's CDR3 is CASSPAQGKFEQYV. CDR3 DNA sequence: TGTGCCAGCAGTCCCGCTCAGGGGAAATTCGAGCAGTACGTC. The chain combines TRBV6-2 or TRBV6-3 with TRBJ2-7; maybe TRBD1 (6 bases). V was clipped by 5 bases and J by 6 bases, with 17 bases between them. The CDR3 extends over 14 amino acids. Germline loops: CDR1 MNHEY, CDR2 SVGEGT.